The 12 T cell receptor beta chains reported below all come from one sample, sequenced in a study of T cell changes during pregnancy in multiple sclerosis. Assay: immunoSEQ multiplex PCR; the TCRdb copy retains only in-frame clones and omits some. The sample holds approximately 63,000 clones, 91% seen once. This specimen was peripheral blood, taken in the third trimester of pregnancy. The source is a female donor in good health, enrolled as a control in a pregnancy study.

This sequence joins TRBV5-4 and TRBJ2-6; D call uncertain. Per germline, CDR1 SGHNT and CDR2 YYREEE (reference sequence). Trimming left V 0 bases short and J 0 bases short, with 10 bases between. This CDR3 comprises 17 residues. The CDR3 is CASSLALRYSGANVLTF. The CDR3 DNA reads TGTGCCAGCAGCTTGGCCTTGCGATACTCTGGGGCCAACGTCCTGACTTTC.

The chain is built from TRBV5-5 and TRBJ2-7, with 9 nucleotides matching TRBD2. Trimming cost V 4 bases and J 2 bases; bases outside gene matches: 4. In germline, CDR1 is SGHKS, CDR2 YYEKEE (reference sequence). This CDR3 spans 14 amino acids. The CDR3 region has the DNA TGTGCCAGCAGCCATAGCGGGGGCCCCTACGAGCAGTACTTC. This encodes CASSHSGGPYEQYF.

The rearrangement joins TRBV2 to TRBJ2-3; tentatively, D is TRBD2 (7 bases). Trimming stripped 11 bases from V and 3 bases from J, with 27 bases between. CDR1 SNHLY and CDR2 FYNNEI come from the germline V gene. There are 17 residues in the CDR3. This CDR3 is CAWQAGVIDRRTDTQYF. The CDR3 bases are TGTGCCTGGCAGGCGGGAGTAATCGACAGGCGGACAGATACGCAGTATTTT.

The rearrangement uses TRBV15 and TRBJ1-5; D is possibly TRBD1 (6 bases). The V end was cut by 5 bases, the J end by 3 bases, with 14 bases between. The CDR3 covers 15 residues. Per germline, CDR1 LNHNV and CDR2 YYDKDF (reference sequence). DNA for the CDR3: TGTGCCACCAGCTCTCTACAGGGATACAATCAGCCCCAGCATTTT. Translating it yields CATSSLQGYNQPQHF.

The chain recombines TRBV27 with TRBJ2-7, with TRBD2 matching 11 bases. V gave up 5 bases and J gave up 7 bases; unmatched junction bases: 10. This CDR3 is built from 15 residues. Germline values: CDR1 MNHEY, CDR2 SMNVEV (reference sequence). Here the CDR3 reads CASSRQGLAALEQYF. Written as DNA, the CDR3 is TGTGCCAGCAGTCGCCAGGGACTAGCGGCCTTGGAGCAGTACTTC.

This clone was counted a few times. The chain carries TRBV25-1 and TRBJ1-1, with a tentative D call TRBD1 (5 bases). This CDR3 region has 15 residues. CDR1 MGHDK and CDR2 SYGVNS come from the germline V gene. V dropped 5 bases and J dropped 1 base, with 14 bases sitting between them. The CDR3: CASSNPSGQNTEAFF. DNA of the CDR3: TGTGCCAGCAGTAACCCTTCAGGACAGAACACTGAAGCTTTCTTT. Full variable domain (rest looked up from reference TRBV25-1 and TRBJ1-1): EADIYQTPRYLVIGTGKKITLECSQTMGHDKMYWYQQDPGMELHLIHYSYGVNSTEKGDLSSESTVSRIRTEHFPLTLESARPSHTSQYLCASSNPSGQNTEAFFGQGTRLTVV.

The CDR3, as DNA: TGTGCCAGCAGCGTACGGGGGGATAGCGGATACTACAATGAGCAGTTCTTC. Protein: CASSVRGDSGYYNEQFF. This rearrangement joins TRBV9 to TRBJ2-1, with 7 positions matching TRBD2. CDR3 size: 17 residues. Germline V gene sequence: CDR1 SGDLS, CDR2 YYNGEE. J lost 3 bases, V lost 1 base, and 10 bases had no gene match.

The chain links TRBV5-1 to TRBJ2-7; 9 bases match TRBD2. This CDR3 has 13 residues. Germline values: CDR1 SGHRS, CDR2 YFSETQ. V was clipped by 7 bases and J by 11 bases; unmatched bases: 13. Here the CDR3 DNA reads TGCGCCAGCGGGGACCTAGCGGGACGCCGGGAGTACTTC. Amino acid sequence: CASGDLAGRREYF.

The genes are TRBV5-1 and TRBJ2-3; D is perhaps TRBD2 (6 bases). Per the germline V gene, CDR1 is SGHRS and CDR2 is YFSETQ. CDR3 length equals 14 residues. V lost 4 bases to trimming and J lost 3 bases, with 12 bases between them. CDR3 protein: CASSKGGTTDTQYF. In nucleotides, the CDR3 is TGCGCCAGCAGCAAAGGCGGGACTACAGATACGCAGTATTTT.

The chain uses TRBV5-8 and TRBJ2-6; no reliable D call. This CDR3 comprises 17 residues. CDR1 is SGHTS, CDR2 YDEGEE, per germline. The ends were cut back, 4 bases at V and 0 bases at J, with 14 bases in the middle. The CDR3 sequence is CASSRRSAGSGANVLTF. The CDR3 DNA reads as TGTGCCAGCAGCAGAAGGTCGGCAGGCTCTGGGGCCAACGTCCTGACTTTC.

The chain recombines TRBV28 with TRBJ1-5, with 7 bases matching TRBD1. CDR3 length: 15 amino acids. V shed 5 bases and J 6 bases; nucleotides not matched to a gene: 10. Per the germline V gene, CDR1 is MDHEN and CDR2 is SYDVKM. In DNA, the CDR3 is TGTGCCAGCAGTCCTCGGGCAGGGGGTTTTCAGCCCCAGCATTTT. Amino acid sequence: CASSPRAGGFQPQHF.

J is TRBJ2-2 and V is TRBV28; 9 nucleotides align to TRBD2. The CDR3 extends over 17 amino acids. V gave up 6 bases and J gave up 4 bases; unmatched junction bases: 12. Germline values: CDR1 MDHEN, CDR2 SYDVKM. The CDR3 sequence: CASRGVWREGRTGELFF. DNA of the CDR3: TGTGCCAGCAGGGGCGTATGGCGGGAGGGCCGCACCGGGGAGCTGTTTTTT.